This T cell receptor beta chain was sequenced for a study of tumor T cells in aggressive B-cell lymphoma. Sequencing was performed with immunoSEQ multiplex PCR; in TCRdb, only in-frame clones are kept and a portion is missing. Of thousands of clones listed, 79% are singletons. The material sequenced was tumor tissue. The sequence derives from an adult with diffuse large B cell lymphoma.

The CDR3 is CASSHQEVQGPRDGYTF. As DNA, the CDR3 is TGCGCCAGCAGCCACCAAGAAGTACAGGGACCCCGGGATGGCTACACCTTC. The chain employs TRBV4-1 and TRBJ1-2, with a possible D match to TRBD1 (6 bases). Trimming cost V 3 bases and J 6 bases, with 23 bases left between them. This CDR3 spans 17 amino acids. Germline values: CDR1 MGHRA, CDR2 YSYEKL.